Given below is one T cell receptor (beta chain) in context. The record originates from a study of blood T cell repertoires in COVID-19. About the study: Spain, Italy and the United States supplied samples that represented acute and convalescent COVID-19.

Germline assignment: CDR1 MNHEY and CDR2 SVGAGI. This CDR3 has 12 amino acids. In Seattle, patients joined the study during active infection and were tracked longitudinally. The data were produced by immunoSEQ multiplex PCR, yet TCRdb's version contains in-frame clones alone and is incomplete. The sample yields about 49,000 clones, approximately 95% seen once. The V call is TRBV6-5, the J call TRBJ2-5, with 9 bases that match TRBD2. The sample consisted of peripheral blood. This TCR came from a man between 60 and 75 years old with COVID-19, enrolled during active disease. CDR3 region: CGCGRGQETQYF. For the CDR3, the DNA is TGTGGATGCGGGAGGGGGCAAGAGACCCAGTACTTC.